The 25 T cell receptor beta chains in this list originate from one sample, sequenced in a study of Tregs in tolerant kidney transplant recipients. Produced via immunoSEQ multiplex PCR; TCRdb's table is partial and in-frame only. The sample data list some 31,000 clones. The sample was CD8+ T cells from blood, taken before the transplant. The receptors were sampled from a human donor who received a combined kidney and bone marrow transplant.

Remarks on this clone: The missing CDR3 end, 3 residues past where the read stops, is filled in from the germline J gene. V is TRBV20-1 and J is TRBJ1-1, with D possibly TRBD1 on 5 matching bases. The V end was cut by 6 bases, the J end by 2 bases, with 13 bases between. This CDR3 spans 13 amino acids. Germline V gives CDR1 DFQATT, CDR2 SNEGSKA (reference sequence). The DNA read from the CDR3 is TGCAGTGCGGAGGTCGGGACTAACACTGAA. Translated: CSAEVGTNTE. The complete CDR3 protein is CSAEVGTNTEAFF.

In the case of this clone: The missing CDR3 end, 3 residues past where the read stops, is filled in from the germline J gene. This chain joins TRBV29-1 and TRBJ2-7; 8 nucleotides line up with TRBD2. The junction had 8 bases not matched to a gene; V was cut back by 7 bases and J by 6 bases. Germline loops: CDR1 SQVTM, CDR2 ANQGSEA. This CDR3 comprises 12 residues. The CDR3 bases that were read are TGCAGCGGAGGGACTAGTTATTCCGAG. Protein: CSGGTSYSE. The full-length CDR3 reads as CSGGTSYSEQYF.

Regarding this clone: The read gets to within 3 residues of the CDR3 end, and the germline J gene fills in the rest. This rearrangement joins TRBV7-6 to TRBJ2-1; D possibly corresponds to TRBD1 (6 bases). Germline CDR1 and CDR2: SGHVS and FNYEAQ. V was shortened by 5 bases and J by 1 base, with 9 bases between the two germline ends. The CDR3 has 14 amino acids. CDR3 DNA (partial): TGTGCCAGCAGCCGAGGGGGTTCCTACAATGAG. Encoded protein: CASSRGGSYNE. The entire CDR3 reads CASSRGGSYNEQFF.

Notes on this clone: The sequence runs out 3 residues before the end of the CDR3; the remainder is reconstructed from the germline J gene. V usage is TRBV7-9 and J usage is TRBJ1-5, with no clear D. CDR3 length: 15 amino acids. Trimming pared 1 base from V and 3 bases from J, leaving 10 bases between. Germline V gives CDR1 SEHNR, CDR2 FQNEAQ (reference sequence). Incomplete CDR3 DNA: TGTGCCAGCAGCTTAGGGCAGGAAGTCAATCAGCCC. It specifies CASSLGQEVNQP. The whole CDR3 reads CASSLGQEVNQPQHF.

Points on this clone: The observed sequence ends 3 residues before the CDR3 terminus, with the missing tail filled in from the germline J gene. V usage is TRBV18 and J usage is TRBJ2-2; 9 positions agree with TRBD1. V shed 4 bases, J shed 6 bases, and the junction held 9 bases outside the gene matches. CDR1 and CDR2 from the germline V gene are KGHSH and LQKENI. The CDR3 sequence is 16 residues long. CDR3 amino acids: CASSRPPGTGSGELFF. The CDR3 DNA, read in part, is TGTGCCAGCTCACGCCCCCCCGGGACAGGGTCCGGGGAG.

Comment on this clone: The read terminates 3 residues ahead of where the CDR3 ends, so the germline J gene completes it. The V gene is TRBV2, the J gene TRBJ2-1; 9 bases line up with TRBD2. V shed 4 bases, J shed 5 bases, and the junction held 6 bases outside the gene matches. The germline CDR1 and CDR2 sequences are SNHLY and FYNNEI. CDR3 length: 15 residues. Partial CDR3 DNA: TGTGCCAGCAGTGCTTGGTCTAGCGGGAACAATGAG. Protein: CASSAWSSGNNE. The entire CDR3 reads CASSAWSSGNNEQFF.

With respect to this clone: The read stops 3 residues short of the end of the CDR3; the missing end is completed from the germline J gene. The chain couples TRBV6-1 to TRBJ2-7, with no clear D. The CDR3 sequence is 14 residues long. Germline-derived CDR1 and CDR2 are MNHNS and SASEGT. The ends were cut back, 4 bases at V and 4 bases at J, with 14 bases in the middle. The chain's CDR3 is CASSGALYGYEQYF. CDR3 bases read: TGTGCCAGCAGTGGCGCCCTGTATGGTTACGAG.

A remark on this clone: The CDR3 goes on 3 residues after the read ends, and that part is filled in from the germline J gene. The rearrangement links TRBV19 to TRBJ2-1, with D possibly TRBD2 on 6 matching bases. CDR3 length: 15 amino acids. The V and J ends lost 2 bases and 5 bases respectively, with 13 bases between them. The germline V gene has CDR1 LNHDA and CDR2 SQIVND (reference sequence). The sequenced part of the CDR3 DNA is TGTGCCAGTAGTATAACGGGGGAGCCCCACAATGAG. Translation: CASSITGEPHNE. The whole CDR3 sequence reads CASSITGEPHNEQFF.

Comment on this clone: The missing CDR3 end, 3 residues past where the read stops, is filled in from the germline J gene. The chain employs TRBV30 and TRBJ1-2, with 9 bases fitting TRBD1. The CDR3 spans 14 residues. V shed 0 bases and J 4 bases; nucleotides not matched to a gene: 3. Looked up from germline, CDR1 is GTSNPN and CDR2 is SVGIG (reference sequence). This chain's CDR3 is CAWSVQGAGYGYTF. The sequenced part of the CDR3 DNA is TGTGCCTGGAGTGTACAGGGGGCGGGCTATGGC.

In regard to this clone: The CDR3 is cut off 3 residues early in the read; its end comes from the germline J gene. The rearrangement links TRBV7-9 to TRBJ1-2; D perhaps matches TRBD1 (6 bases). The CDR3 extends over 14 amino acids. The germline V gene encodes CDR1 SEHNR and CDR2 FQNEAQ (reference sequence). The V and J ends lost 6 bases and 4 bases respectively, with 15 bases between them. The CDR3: CASSHGGASYGYTF. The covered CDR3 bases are TGTGCCAGCAGTCATGGGGGCGCCAGCTATGGC. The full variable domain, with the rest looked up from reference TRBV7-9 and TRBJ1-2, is DTGVSQNPRHKITKRGQNVTFRCDPISEHNRLYWYRQTLGQGPEFLTYFQNEAQLEKSRLLSDRFSAERPKGSFSTLEIQRTEQGDSAMYLCASSHGGASYGYTFGSGTRLTVV.

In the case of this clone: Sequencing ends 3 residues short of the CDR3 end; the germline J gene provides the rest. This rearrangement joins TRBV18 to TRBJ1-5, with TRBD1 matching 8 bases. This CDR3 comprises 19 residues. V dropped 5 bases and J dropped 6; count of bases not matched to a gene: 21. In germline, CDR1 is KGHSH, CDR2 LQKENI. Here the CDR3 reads CASSSNRGDRFDGGQPQHF. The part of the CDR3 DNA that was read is TGTGCCAGCTCATCCAACAGGGGGGATAGGTTCGATGGCGGTCAGCCC.

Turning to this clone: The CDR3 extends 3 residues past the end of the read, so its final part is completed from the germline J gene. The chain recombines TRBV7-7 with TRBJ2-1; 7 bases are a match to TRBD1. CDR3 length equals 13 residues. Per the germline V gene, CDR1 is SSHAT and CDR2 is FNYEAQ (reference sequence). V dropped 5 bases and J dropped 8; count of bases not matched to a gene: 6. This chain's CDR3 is CASSQTGYHEQFF. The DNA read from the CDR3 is TGTGCCAGCAGCCAGACAGGGTACCATGAG.

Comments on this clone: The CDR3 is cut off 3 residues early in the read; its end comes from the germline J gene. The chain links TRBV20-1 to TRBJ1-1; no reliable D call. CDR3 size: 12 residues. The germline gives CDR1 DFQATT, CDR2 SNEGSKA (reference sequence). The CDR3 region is CSHKTMNTEAFF. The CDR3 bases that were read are TGCAGCCACAAAACCATGAACACTGAA.

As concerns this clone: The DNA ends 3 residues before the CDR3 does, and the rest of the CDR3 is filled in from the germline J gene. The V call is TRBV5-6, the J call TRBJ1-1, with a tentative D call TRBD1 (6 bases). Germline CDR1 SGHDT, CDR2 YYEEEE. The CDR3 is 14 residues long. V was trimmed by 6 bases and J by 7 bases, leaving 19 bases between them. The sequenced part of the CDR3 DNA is TGTGCCAGCATGGGGAGGGGGTTTTGGGGTGAA. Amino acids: CASMGRGFWGE. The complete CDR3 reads CASMGRGFWGEAFF.

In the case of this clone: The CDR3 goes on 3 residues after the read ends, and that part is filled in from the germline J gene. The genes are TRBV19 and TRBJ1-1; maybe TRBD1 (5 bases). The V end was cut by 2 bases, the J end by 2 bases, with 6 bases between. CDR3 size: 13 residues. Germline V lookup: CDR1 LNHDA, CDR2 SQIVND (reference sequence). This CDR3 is CASSIQGNTEAFF. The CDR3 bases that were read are TGTGCCAGTAGTATACAGGGTAACACTGAA.

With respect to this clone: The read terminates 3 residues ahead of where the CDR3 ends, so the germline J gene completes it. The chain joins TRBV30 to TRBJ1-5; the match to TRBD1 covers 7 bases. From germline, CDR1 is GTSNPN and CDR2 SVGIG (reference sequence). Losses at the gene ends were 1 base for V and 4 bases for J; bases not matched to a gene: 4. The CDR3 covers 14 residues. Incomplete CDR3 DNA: TGTGCCTGGAGTGCGGGACAGCCTAATCAGCCC. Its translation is CAWSAGQPNQP. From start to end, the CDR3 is CAWSAGQPNQPQHF.

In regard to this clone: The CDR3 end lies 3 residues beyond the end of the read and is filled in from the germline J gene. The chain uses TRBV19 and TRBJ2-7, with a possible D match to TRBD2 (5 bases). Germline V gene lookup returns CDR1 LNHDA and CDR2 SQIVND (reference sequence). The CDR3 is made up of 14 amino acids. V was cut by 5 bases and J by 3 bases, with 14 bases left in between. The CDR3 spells CASSPRTGYYEQYF. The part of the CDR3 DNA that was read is TGTGCCAGTAGTCCCAGGACGGGGTACTACGAG. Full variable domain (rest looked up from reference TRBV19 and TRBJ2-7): DGGITQSPKYLFRKEGQNVTLSCEQNLNHDAMYWYRQDPGQGLRLIYYSQIVNDFQKGDIAEGYSVSREKKESFPLTVTSAQKNPTAFYLCASSPRTGYYEQYFGPGTRLTVT.

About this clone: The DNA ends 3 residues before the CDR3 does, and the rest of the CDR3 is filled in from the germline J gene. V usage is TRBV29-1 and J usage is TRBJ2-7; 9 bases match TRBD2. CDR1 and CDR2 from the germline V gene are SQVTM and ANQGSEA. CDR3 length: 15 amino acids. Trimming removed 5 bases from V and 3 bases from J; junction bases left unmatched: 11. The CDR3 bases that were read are TGCAGCGTTACTGACGGGGCGGGGGGGAACTACGAG. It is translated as CSVTDGAGGNYE. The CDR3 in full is CSVTDGAGGNYEQYF.

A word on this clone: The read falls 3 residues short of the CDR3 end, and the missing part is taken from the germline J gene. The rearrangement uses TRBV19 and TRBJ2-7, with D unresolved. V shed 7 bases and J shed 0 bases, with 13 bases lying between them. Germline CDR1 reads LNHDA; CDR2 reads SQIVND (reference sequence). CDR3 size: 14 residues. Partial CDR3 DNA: TGTGCCAGTACAGTCGGCGGTAGCTCCTACGAG. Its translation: CASTVGGSSYE. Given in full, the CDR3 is CASTVGGSSYEQYF.

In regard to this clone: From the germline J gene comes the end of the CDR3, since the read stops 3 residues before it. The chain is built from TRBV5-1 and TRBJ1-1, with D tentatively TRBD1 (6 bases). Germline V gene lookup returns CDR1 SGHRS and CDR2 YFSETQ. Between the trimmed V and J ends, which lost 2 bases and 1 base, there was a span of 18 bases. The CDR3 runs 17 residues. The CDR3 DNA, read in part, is TGCGCCAGCAGCTTTCATTGGTCAGGGGCGACGAACACTGAA. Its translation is CASSFHWSGATNTE. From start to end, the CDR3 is CASSFHWSGATNTEAFF.

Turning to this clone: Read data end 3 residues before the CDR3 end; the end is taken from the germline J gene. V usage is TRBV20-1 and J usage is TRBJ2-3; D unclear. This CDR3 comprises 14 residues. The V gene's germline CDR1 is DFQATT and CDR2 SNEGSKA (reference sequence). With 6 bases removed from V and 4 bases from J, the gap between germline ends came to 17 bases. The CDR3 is CSAPHPGRADTQYF. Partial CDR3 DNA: TGCAGTGCGCCCCACCCTGGGCGCGCAGATACG.

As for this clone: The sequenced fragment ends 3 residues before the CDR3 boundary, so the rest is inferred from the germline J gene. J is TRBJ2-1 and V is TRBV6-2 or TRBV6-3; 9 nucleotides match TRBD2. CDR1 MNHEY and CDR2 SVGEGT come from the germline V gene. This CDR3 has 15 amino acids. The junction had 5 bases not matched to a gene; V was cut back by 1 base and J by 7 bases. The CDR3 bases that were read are TGTGCCAGCAGTTACTTCCAGACTAGCGGTAATGAG. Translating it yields CASSYFQTSGNE. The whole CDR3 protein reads CASSYFQTSGNEQFF.

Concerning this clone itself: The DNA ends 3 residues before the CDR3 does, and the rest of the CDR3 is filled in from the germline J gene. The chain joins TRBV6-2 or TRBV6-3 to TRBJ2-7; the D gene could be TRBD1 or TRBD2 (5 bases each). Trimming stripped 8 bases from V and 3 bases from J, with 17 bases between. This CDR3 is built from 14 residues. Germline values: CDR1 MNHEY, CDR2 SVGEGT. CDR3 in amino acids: CASQEGGAIYEQYF. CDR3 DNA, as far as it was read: TGTGCCAGCCAAGAGGGTGGGGCTATCTACGAG.

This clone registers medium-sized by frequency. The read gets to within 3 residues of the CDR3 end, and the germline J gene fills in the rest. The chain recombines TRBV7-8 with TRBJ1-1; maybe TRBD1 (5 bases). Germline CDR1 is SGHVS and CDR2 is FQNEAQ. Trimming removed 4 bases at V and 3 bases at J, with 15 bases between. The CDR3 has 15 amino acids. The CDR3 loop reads CASSSGDFSYTEAFF. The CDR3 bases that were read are TGTGCCAGCAGCTCTGGGGACTTTTCCTACACTGAA.

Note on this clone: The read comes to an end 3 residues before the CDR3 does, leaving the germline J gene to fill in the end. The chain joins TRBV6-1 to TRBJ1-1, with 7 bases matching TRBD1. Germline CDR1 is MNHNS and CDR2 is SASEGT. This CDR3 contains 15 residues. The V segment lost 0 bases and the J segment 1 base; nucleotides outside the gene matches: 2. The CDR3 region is CASSEATGANTEAFF. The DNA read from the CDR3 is TGTGCCAGCAGTGAAGCAACAGGGGCGAACACTGAA.